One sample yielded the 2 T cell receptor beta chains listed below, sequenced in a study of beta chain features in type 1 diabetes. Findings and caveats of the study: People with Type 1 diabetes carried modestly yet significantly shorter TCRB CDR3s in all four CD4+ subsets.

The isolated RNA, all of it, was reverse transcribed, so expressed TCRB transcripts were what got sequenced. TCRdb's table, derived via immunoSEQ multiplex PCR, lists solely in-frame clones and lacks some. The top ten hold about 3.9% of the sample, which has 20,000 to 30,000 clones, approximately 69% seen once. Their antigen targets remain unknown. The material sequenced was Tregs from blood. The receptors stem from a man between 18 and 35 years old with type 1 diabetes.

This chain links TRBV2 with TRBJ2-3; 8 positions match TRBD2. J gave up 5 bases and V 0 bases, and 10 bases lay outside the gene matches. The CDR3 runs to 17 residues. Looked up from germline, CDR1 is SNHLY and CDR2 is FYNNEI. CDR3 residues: CASSEAGGGKGGDTQYF. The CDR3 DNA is TGTGCCAGCAGTGAAGCGGGCGGGGGGAAAGGTGGAGATACGCAGTATTTT.

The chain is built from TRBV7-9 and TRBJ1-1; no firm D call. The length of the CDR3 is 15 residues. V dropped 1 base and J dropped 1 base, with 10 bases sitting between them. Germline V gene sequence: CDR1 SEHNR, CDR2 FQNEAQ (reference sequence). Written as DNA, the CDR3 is TGTGCCAGCAGCTTAGTGTTCGTCAGGAACACTGAAGCTTTCTTT. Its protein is CASSLVFVRNTEAFF. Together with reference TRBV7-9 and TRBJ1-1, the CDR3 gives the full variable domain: DTGVSQNPRHKITKRGQNVTFRCDPISEHNRLYWYRQTLGQGPEFLTYFQNEAQLEKSRLLSDRFSAERPKGSFSTLEIQRTEQGDSAMYLCASSLVFVRNTEAFFGQGTRLTVV.